The clone carrying this T cell receptor (beta chain) has just a few counts. Its antigen remains unknown. Both 60 Vbeta primers and 13 Jbeta primers went into the PCR. Measured with immunoSEQ multiplex PCR; TCRdb has only the in-frame clones, and not every one. The sample carries approximately 100,000 clones, 60% to 70% recorded once. The data belong to a study of cytomegalovirus exposure and HLA in healthy donors. Study-wide results and caveats: Indistinguishability led to the exclusion of some V segments, TRBV6-2 and TRBV6-3 included. When analyzed later, a missense DCLRE1C variant was found to be linked to TCR beta V- and J-gene trimming. Clonal expansion, a later analysis showed, was greater in HLA-associated TCR beta chains than in equally common others.

CDR1 and CDR2 (germline): SGHRS, YFSETQ. This CDR3 has 17 amino acids. J was trimmed by 0 bases and V by 1 base; bases with no gene match: 6. The genes are TRBV5-1 and TRBJ1-3, with 8 bases matching TRBD1. The sample taken for sequencing was PBMCs. The source of this sequence is a man in his thirties or forties in good health and CMV-seropositive. CDR3 sequence: CASSLRAGGFSGNTIYF. The CDR3 DNA sequence: TGCGCCAGCAGCTTGCGGGCAGGGGGCTTCTCTGGAAACACCATATATTTT.